Below, 24 T cell receptor beta chains from the same sample are listed, as sequenced in a study of molecular identifiers for immune sequencing clone quantification. TCRdb ran MiXCR on the PCR reads and lists one entry per CDR3 protein. The profile covers about 36,000 distinct CDR3 sequences, with 15% to 20% appearing a single time and roughly 1% taken by the ten largest. The sample taken for sequencing was naive CD8+ T cells from blood, with Jurkat cell RNA spiked in. Subset meaning: FACS-sorted CD8+CD4-CCR7+CD45RA+ naive T cells. These receptor sequences come from a human donor in good health. Some libraries in this study had Jurkat cell RNA spiked in.

Ten or more counts support this clonotype. For the CDR3, the DNA is TGTGCCAGCAGGTCTCCGGGACTAGCGGCGAACACCGGGGAGCTGTTTTTT. Its translation: CASRSPGLAANTGELFF. The rearrangement uses TRBV6-5 and TRBJ2-2, with 11 bases aligning to TRBD2. V lost 6 bases, J lost 0 bases, and 6 bases stayed unmatched. This CDR3 region has 17 residues. Germline V gene data show CDR1 as MNHEY and CDR2 as SVGAGI.

This chain connects TRBV6-2 or TRBV6-3 to TRBJ2-7, with D possibly TRBD1 on 5 matching bases. Trimming took off 4 bases at V and 5 bases at J, with 21 bases between the two ends. Germline CDR1 MNHEY, CDR2 SVGEGT. The CDR3 totals 16 residues. CDR3 residues: CASSSADLPQGDEQYF. The CDR3 DNA is TGTGCCAGCAGTTCCGCAGACCTTCCCCAAGGGGACGAGCAGTACTTC.

Many counts were recorded for this clonotype. V is TRBV7-9 and J is TRBJ2-2; D unresolved. Germline V CDR1 and CDR2: SEHNR, FQNEAQ (reference sequence). The CDR3 sequence is 12 residues long. Trimming removed 5 bases from V and 6 bases from J, with 7 bases in between. This chain's CDR3 is CASSPLSGELFF. The CDR3 region has the DNA TGTGCCAGCAGCCCCCTTTCCGGGGAGCTGTTTTTT.

This clonotype was counted ten times or more. V is TRBV7-9 and J is TRBJ2-3, with D hard to call. Trimming pared 0 bases from V and 4 bases from J, leaving 2 bases between. The CDR3 has 12 residues. The germline CDR1 and CDR2 sequences are SEHNR and FQNEAQ (reference sequence). The CDR3 loop reads CASSLAADTQYF. CDR3 sequence (DNA): TGTGCCAGCAGCTTAGCAGCAGATACGCAGTATTTT. The complete variable domain, with remaining parts taken from reference TRBV7-9 and TRBJ2-3, reads DTGVSQNPRHKITKRGQNVTFRCDPISEHNRLYWYRQTLGQGPEFLTYFQNEAQLEKSRLLSDRFSAERPKGSFSTLEIQRTEQGDSAMYLCASSLAADTQYFGPGTRLTVL.

This clonotype has a handful of counts. The V call is TRBV20-1, the J call TRBJ2-5; no reliable D call. CDR1 DFQATT and CDR2 SNEGSKA come from the germline V gene (reference sequence). V was cut by 0 bases and J by 7 bases, with 9 bases left in between. The CDR3 loop spans 12 amino acids. The CDR3 coding sequence is TGCAGTGCTAGAGACCAGACGGGGACCCAGTACTTC. Translated, it gives CSARDQTGTQYF.

Comments on this clonotype: The junction departs from germline at one end; a sequencing error may be responsible. V is TRBV12-3 or TRBV12-4 and J is TRBJ2-6; the D gene is possibly TRBD1 (5 bases). The CDR3 has 16 residues. CDR3: CASINAGFSGTNVLTF. The DNA for the CDR3 is TGTGCCAGCATCAATGCAGGGTTCTCTGGGACCAACGTCCTGACTTTC.

This clonotype was counted at least ten times. The chain carries TRBV6-6 and TRBJ2-3; D may be TRBD1 (6 bases). Germline V gene data show CDR1 as MNHNY and CDR2 as SVGAGI (reference sequence). Trimming cost V 8 bases and J 2 bases, with 17 bases left between them. The length of the CDR3 is 15 residues. Here the CDR3 reads CASELAGTNTDTQYF. Written as DNA, the CDR3 is TGTGCCAGCGAACTTGCTGGGACAAACACAGATACGCAGTATTTT.

This clonotype came up a few times. The chain has TRBV7-9 and TRBJ2-1; 10 bases align to TRBD2. V was pared by 3 bases and J by 9 bases, with 8 bases of the junction left unmatched. The CDR3 has 15 amino acids. The V gene's germline CDR1 is SEHNR and CDR2 FQNEAQ (reference sequence). CDR3 residues: CASSFLLAGEGEQFF. CDR3 nucleotide sequence: TGTGCCAGCAGCTTTCTCCTAGCGGGAGAGGGTGAGCAGTTCTTC.

This clonotype was picked up a small number of times. J is TRBJ2-7 and V is TRBV6-2 or TRBV6-3; no firm D call. The germline V gene encodes CDR1 MNHEY and CDR2 SVGEGT. The CDR3 spans 16 residues. V shed 8 bases and J shed 2 bases, with 22 bases lying between them. As DNA, the CDR3 is TGTGCCAGCTCCTTTGGTGCTCAGATCCCTCCCTACGAGCAGTACTTC. Translating it yields CASSFGAQIPPYEQYF.

There are a few counts of this clonotype. The J gene is TRBJ2-1, the V gene TRBV6-5; D is ambiguous. From germline, CDR1 is MNHEY and CDR2 SVGAGI. CDR3 size: 14 residues. V was shortened by 2 bases and J by 8 bases, with 13 bases between the two germline ends. CDR3 in amino acids: CASSYIPGVDEQFF. CDR3 in DNA: TGTGCCAGCAGTTACATTCCGGGCGTCGATGAGCAGTTCTTC.

This clonotype has a count of ten or more. The chain couples TRBV6-5 to TRBJ2-5; possible D gene TRBD1, 6 bases. Germline V CDR1 and CDR2: MNHEY, SVGAGI. V lost 7 bases to trimming and J lost 4 bases, with 7 bases between them. The CDR3 totals 11 residues. Here the CDR3 DNA reads TGTGCCAGCATCAGGGGAGAGACCCAGTACTTC. This codes for CASIRGETQYF.

This clonotype has ten or more counts. The CDR3 DNA is TGTGCCAGCAGGATGACAGGGGGGTTGAAGACCCAGTACTTC. Translation gives CASRMTGGLKTQYF. The V call is TRBV5-4, the J call TRBJ2-5, with 9 bases aligning to TRBD1. CDR1 is SGHNT, CDR2 YYREEE, per germline (reference sequence). The CDR3 consists of 14 residues. After removal of 5 bases from V and 6 bases from J, the junction contained 8 bases not matched to a gene.

This clonotype was observed at least ten times. The chain couples TRBV27 to TRBJ1-2, with no clear D. Germline V CDR1 and CDR2: MNHEY, SMNVEV (reference sequence). V was shortened by 0 bases and J by 0 bases, with 5 bases between the two germline ends. This CDR3 has 14 amino acids. The CDR3 region has the DNA TGTGCCAGCAGTTTATCGCCAACTAACTATGGCTACACCTTC. This codes for CASSLSPTNYGYTF.

A remark on this clonotype: This may be a read error: a much more frequent sequence differs by one nucleotide. This rearrangement joins TRBV3-1 to TRBJ2-3, with 10 positions matching TRBD2. Looked up from germline, CDR1 is LGHDT and CDR2 is YNNKEL (reference sequence). The CDR3 is made up of 16 amino acids. V gave up 5 bases and J gave up 4 bases; unmatched junction bases: 9. CDR3: CASSYSPSGGADTQYF. The CDR3 DNA follows: TGTGCCAGCAGCTACTCCCCTAGCGGGGGCGCAGATACGCAGTATTTT.

The chain combines TRBV7-9 with TRBJ1-2; D unclear. Germline CDR1 SEHNR, CDR2 FQNEAQ (reference sequence). Trimming left V 5 bases short and J 0 bases short, with 16 bases between. This CDR3 comprises 16 residues. The CDR3 nucleotides read TGTGCCAGCAGCACCCGCCTAGACATGACTAACTATGGCTACACCTTC. It codes for CASSTRLDMTNYGYTF.

This clonotype was counted only a few times. One base away lies a much larger clone, so this may be a sequencing read error. The chain couples TRBV20-1 to TRBJ2-1; TRBD2 matches 7 bases. This CDR3 comprises 16 residues. Germline-derived CDR1 and CDR2 are DFQATT and SNEGSKA (reference sequence). The CDR3 loop reads CSARDLSGGEYNERFF. CDR3 nucleotides: TGCAGTGCTAGAGATCTTTCGGGGGGAGAGTACAATGAGCGGTTCTTC.

This clonotype was detected ten times or more. This chain links TRBV19 with TRBJ2-2; D is ambiguous. Germline CDR1 LNHDA, CDR2 SQIVND (reference sequence). This CDR3 spans 14 amino acids. Trimming stripped 4 bases from V and 2 bases from J, with 8 bases between. In nucleotides, the CDR3 is TGTGCCAGTAGTACCTGGGGAAACACCGGGGAGCTGTTTTTT. It codes for CASSTWGNTGELFF.

This clonotype was picked up many times. The rearrangement links TRBV20-1 to TRBJ2-1, with 8 bases aligning to TRBD2. The J segment lost 9 bases and the V segment lost 1 base, leaving 5 bases of the junction unmatched. Germline values: CDR1 DFQATT, CDR2 SNEGSKA (reference sequence). CDR3 length: 13 amino acids. The CDR3 DNA reads as TGCAGTGCTAGAGGGACTAGCCCTGGTGAGCAGTTCTTC. Translating gives CSARGTSPGEQFF.

By share, this clonotype counts as medium-sized (0.01 to 0.1%). J is TRBJ2-3 and V is TRBV15; tentatively, D is TRBD1 or TRBD2 (5 bases each). V dropped 0 bases and J dropped 3 bases, with 22 bases sitting between them. Germline CDR1 LNHNV, CDR2 YYDKDF (reference sequence). The CDR3 contains 19 residues. The CDR3 bases are TGTGCCACCAGCAGAGATAAGGCCCGGCCAGGGAGACGGACAGATACGCAGTATTTT. Its translation: CATSRDKARPGRRTDTQYF.

This clonotype was counted between two and nine times. The genes are TRBV6-2 or TRBV6-3 and TRBJ2-3; possible D gene TRBD2, 5 bases. In germline, CDR1 is MNHEY, CDR2 SVGEGT. The V and J ends lost 0 bases and 2 bases respectively, with 12 bases between them. The CDR3 extends over 16 amino acids. The CDR3 protein is CASSYSIGESTDTQYF. In DNA form, the CDR3 reads TGTGCCAGCAGTTACTCGATCGGGGAGTCCACAGATACGCAGTATTTT.

This clonotype was observed at least ten times. The genes are TRBV7-9 and TRBJ2-3; 11 bases fit TRBD2. The CDR3 is 16 residues long. V was pared by 5 bases and J by 2 bases, with 6 bases of the junction left unmatched. Germline CDR1 and CDR2: SEHNR and FQNEAQ (reference sequence). The CDR3, as DNA: TGTGCCAGCAGCCCCGTAGCGGGAGGGCCCACAGATACGCAGTATTTT. Residues: CASSPVAGGPTDTQYF.

As regards this clonotype: At one end the junction does not follow the germline gene, possibly because of a read error. The V call is TRBV7-9, the J call TRBJ2-2, with D possibly TRBD1 on 5 matching bases. Per germline, CDR1 SEHNR and CDR2 FQNEAQ (reference sequence). The CDR3 loop spans 16 amino acids. This chain's CDR3 is CSSSSLSGHNTGELFF. The CDR3 DNA reads as TGTTCCAGCAGCTCTCTTTCTGGACACAACACCGGGGAGCTGTTTTTT.

About this clonotype itself: A much larger clonotype is one base distant, so this may be a read error. This chain joins TRBV5-6 and TRBJ2-5; 7 bases agree with TRBD1. With V trimmed by 4 bases and J by 0 bases, 6 bases remained unmatched. CDR1 and CDR2 from the germline V gene are SGHDT and YYEEEE. The CDR3 contains 15 residues. The CDR3 spells CASSHPGQDQETQYF. The CDR3 DNA sequence: TGTGCCAGCAGCCACCCCGGACAGGACCAAGAGACCCAGTACTTC.

This clonotype occurred many times. V gene TRBV23-1 combines with J gene TRBJ2-1; 8 nucleotides match TRBD2. TRBV23-1 is assigned to the ORF class and has an uncertain function. The J segment lost 0 bases and the V segment lost 4 bases, leaving 5 bases of the junction unmatched. The CDR3 runs to 16 residues. The CDR3 nucleotides are TGCGCCAGCAGTCCAGATAGCGGGGACTCCTACAATGAGCAGTTCTTC. Its protein is CASSPDSGDSYNEQFF.